This is a list of T cell receptor beta chains from one sample in a study of T cell changes during pregnancy in multiple sclerosis. Assay: immunoSEQ multiplex PCR; the TCRdb copy retains only in-frame clones and omits some. Seen here are nearly 110,000 clones, less than 95% observed once, and the top ten hold 1.6%. Sequences were derived from peripheral blood, sampled before pregnancy. The receptor set was obtained from a female donor with multiple sclerosis, enrolled in a pregnancy study. The CDR3 runs from the conserved cysteine through the conserved F or W. D genes are given only for firm matches. Size is stated for part of the rows, as once, few or many counts, or as a class when the clone is expanded.

clone size	V gene	D gene	J gene	CDR3 DNA	CDR3 protein
-	TRBV13	-	TRBJ2-3	TGTGCCAGCAGCTCCAAACCGGGACTCCGCACAGATACGCAGTATTTT	CASSSKPGLRTDTQYF
medium-sized	TRBV7-6	TRBD1	TRBJ1-6	TGTGCCAGCAGCTACACGACAGGGGAGAACTCACCCCTCCACTTT	CASSYTTGENSPLHF
-	TRBV29-1	-	TRBJ1-5	TGCAGCGTTTCTTTCACAGCTAGCAATCAGCCCCAGCATTTT	CSVSFTASNQPQHF
-	TRBV5-6	-	TRBJ2-1	TGTGCCAGCAGCTTGGTGGAGACTAGAATGAATGAGCAGTTCTTC	CASSLVETRMNEQFF
-	TRBV4-1	-	TRBJ1-2	TGCGCCAGCAGCCAAGTCGGACACCTCAACTATGGCTACACCTTC	CASSQVGHLNYGYTF
once	TRBV6-4	TRBD2	TRBJ2-4	TGTGCCAGCAGTGACGGGGCGGGAGGACTAGCCAAAAACATTCAGTACTTC	CASSDGAGGLAKNIQYF
-	TRBV7-9	-	TRBJ2-2	TGTGCCAGCAGCTTAGGTAGCGGTTACACCGGGGAGCTGTTTTTT	CASSLGSGYTGELFF
-	TRBV19	TRBD2	TRBJ2-1	TGTGCCAGTAGTATCGGACTAGCGGGGGGCAGACGCCTAGGGAATGAGCAGTTCTTC	CASSIGLAGGRRLGNEQFF
-	TRBV27	-	TRBJ2-1	TGTGCCAGCAGTTTATGGATTAGCGGTGATTCCTACAATGAGCAGTTCTTC	CASSLWISGDSYNEQFF
-	TRBV6-1	TRBD1	TRBJ2-1	TGTGCCAGCAGCCCCCTGGGGACAGGGGTCAATGAGCAGTTCTTC	CASSPLGTGVNEQFF
-	TRBV19	-	TRBJ1-6	TGTGCCACTTCCGAGCTGGCCTATAATTCACCCCTCCACTTT	CATSELAYNSPLHF
-	TRBV5-1	TRBD2	TRBJ2-1	TGCGCCAGCAGCGTGGGCGGGGGGGGAGTCAATGAGCAGTTCTTC	CASSVGGGGVNEQFF
-	TRBV5-6	-	TRBJ1-1	TGTGCCAGCAGCTTGGCGCAGGTCGAAGCTTTCTTT	CASSLAQVEAFF
once	TRBV11-3	-	TRBJ1-1	TGTGCCAGCAGCTTAGGAGCAGGGGATGGGACTGAAGCTTTCTTT	CASSLGAGDGTEAFF
-	TRBV14	-	TRBJ2-7	TGTGCCAGCAGCCAAGATATCCCGGGGGAGATTTACGAGCAGTACTTC	CASSQDIPGEIYEQYF
-	TRBV6-6	-	TRBJ1-1	TGTGCCAGCAGTTACTCCCCGGGGACTGAAGCTTTCTTT	CASSYSPGTEAFF
once	TRBV30	-	TRBJ2-1	TGTGCCTGGAGTGTACTCGGCGGCTCCTACAATGAGCAGTTCTTC	CAWSVLGGSYNEQFF
-	TRBV7-2	-	TRBJ2-3	TGTGCCAGCAGCCTCAACCGAGTATCAGATACGCAGTATTTT	CASSLNRVSDTQYF
-	TRBV5-1	TRBD2	TRBJ2-3	TGCGCCAGCAGCTTGTTCGGGGGAGGGAGCACAGATACGCAGTATTTT	CASSLFGGGSTDTQYF
-	TRBV7-8	-	TRBJ1-5	TGTGCCAGCAGCTTAGCCGCTCAGGGTAGGGATCAGCCCCAGCATTTT	CASSLAAQGRDQPQHF
-	TRBV2	TRBD1	TRBJ1-2	TGTGCCAGAGGACAGGGAAAAGGCTACACCTTC	CARGQGKGYTF
-	TRBV5-1	-	TRBJ2-5	TGCGCCAGCGGTACAGGGTCGCAGACCCAGTACTTC	CASGTGSQTQYF
-	TRBV5-1	TRBD2	TRBJ2-5	TGCGCCAGCAGCTTGATGAAAGGTCGCGGGGGGTTTCAAGAGACCCAGTACTTC	CASSLMKGRGGFQETQYF
-	TRBV28	-	TRBJ1-4	TGTGCCAGCGGCGGACTCACTAATGAAAAACTGTTTTTT	CASGGLTNEKLFF
-	TRBV28	TRBD1	TRBJ1-2	TGTGCCAGCAGTTTCCCGGGACAGGGTCGATCTAACTATGGCTACACCTTC	CASSFPGQGRSNYGYTF
-	TRBV27	-	TRBJ1-5	TGTGCCAGCAGTGGGGGGACGTGGAGCAATCAGCCCCAGCATTTT	CASSGGTWSNQPQHF
-	TRBV2	-	TRBJ1-1	TGTGCCAGCAGCGCATCGGGGGGGCGCGGAGCTTTCTTT	CASSASGGRGAFF
-	TRBV4-2	TRBD2	TRBJ2-1	TGTGCCAGCAGCTACCCAGCGGGGGGGCCCTACAATGAGCAGTTCTTC	CASSYPAGGPYNEQFF
-	TRBV19	TRBD1	TRBJ1-2	TGTGCCAGTAGTATTGGAACAGGGGACGTTGGCTACACCTTC	CASSIGTGDVGYTF
-	TRBV9	-	TRBJ2-7	TGTGCCAGCAGCGTAGGAACGTCGGGCTACGAGCAGTACTTC	CASSVGTSGYEQYF
-	TRBV4-1	TRBD1	TRBJ1-6	TGCGCCAGCAGCCAGGATCCGGGACAGGGGACTTCACCCCTCCACTTT	CASSQDPGQGTSPLHF
-	TRBV7-2	TRBD2	TRBJ2-7	TGTGCCAGCAGCCCAAGGGCTAGCGGCCCCTACGAGCAGTACTTC	CASSPRASGPYEQYF
-	TRBV6-6	-	TRBJ2-2	TGTGCCAGCAGTTACCCGTTTACAGGGTCCGCCGGGGAGCTGTTTTTT	CASSYPFTGSAGELFF